Shown below are 21 T cell receptor beta chains from a single sample sequenced in a study of cytomegalovirus exposure and HLA in healthy donors. Sequencing used immunoSEQ multiplex PCR; TCRdb keeps in-frame clones, though not all of them. This sample has 200,000 to 250,000 clones, with approximately 82% found just once. Input material: PBMCs. These receptors all come from a woman aged 18-35 years in good health and CMV-seronegative.

This chain links TRBV7-9 with TRBJ1-6; no firm D call. CDR1 and CDR2 from the germline V gene are SEHNR and FQNEAQ (reference sequence). The CDR3 consists of 13 residues. V was trimmed by 7 bases and J by 6 bases, leaving 10 bases between them. CDR3 nucleotides: TGTGCCAGCACCACCTCTAGTAATTCACCCCTCCACTTT. Residues: CASTTSSNSPLHF.

V gene TRBV6-6 combines with J gene TRBJ1-4, with D unresolved. The V gene's germline CDR1 is MNHNY and CDR2 SVGAGI (reference sequence). The V and J ends lost 6 bases and 0 bases respectively, with 11 bases between them. The CDR3 is 15 amino acids. The CDR3 is CASSLEAATNEKLFF. The CDR3 bases are TGTGCCAGCAGCCTCGAGGCGGCAACTAATGAAAAACTGTTTTTT.

The rearrangement joins TRBV10-1 to TRBJ1-2, with TRBD1 as a possible D gene (5 bases). Germline lookup yields CDR1 WNHNN and CDR2 SYGVQD (reference sequence). V was cut by 0 bases and J by 0 bases, with 17 bases left in between. CDR3 size: 18 residues. The DNA for the CDR3 is TGCGCCAGCAGTGAGTCGATAGGACGACAGCGATCTAACTATGGCTACACCTTC. Its translation: CASSESIGRQRSNYGYTF.

The chain is built from TRBV5-1 and TRBJ1-2, with 8 bases matching TRBD1. Per germline, CDR1 SGHRS and CDR2 YFSETQ. Trimming at V came to 4 bases and at J to 7 bases, leaving 6 bases not matched to a gene. This CDR3 has 13 amino acids. The CDR3, as DNA: TGCGCCAGCAGCACGGGGGACAGGTTTGGCTACACCTTC. Its protein is CASSTGDRFGYTF.

This chain uses TRBV6-6 with TRBJ2-1; TRBD1 is a possible D gene (5 bases). V dropped 4 bases and J dropped 3 bases, with 10 bases sitting between them. Germline loops: CDR1 MNHNY, CDR2 SVGAGI (reference sequence). The CDR3 is 14 amino acids. The CDR3 sequence is CASSSGLVYNEQFF. Written as DNA, the CDR3 is TGTGCCAGCAGTTCAGGGCTCGTCTACAATGAGCAGTTCTTC.

The J gene is TRBJ1-2, the V gene TRBV6-5, with D perhaps matching TRBD1 (5 bases). The CDR3 covers 13 residues. Per the germline V gene, CDR1 is MNHEY and CDR2 is SVGAGI. V was shortened by 5 bases and J by 2 bases, with 9 bases between the two germline ends. The DNA of the CDR3 is TGTGCCAGCAGTAAGGGACGGAACTATGGCTACACCTTC. It specifies CASSKGRNYGYTF.

The J gene is TRBJ1-3, the V gene TRBV28; the D is unclear. This CDR3 has 16 residues. Trimming cost V 3 bases and J 0 bases, with 12 bases left between them. Germline values: CDR1 MDHEN, CDR2 SYDVKM. For the CDR3, the DNA is TGTGCCAGCAGTTTCCCACAAATTAGCTCTGGAAACACCATATATTTT. It translates to CASSFPQISSGNTIYF.

The V and J genes are TRBV6-4 and TRBJ2-3, with D perhaps matching TRBD2 (6 bases). Germline V CDR1 and CDR2: MRHNA, SNTAGT. Between the trimmed V and J ends, which lost 0 bases and 0 bases, there was a span of 7 bases. The CDR3 spans 15 residues. CDR3 sequence reads: CASSDSGTSTDTQYF. CDR3 bases: TGTGCCAGCAGTGACTCGGGGACTAGCACAGATACGCAGTATTTT.

The gene calls are TRBV4-2 and TRBJ1-2, with a weak D call TRBD1 (5 bases). Per germline, CDR1 LGHNA and CDR2 YNFKEQ. With 0 bases removed from V and 4 bases from J, the gap between germline ends came to 12 bases. The CDR3 totals 15 residues. CDR3 sequence (DNA): TGTGCCAGCAGCCAAGATAGACAGCTACCCTATGGCTACACCTTC. The encoded protein is CASSQDRQLPYGYTF.

This chain links TRBV7-2 with TRBJ1-1; D is undetermined. Germline loops: CDR1 SGHTA, CDR2 FQGNSA. CDR3 size: 16 residues. With 4 bases removed from V and 4 bases from J, the gap between germline ends came to 19 bases. CDR3 DNA sequence: TGTGCCAGCAGCTCCCCCGGGGAGTCGTCTGGCACTGAAGCTTTCTTT. Protein product: CASSSPGESSGTEAFF.

V gene TRBV11-2 combines with J gene TRBJ1-2, with TRBD1 as a possible D gene (6 bases). Looked up from germline, CDR1 is SGHAT and CDR2 is FQNNGV. CDR3 length: 15 amino acids. V was shortened by 5 bases and J by 3 bases, with 16 bases between the two germline ends. CDR3: CASSTPSTGHYGYTF. The CDR3 DNA sequence: TGTGCCAGCAGCACACCCTCGACAGGACACTATGGCTACACCTTC.

The V and J genes are TRBV4-2 and TRBJ1-2; a weak D match, TRBD1 (5 bases). The ends were cut back, 0 bases at V and 4 bases at J, with 21 bases in the middle. The length of the CDR3 is 18 residues. CDR1 and CDR2 (germline): LGHNA, YNFKEQ. CDR3 residues: CASSQDRGASRGPYGYTF. CDR3 nucleotide sequence: TGTGCCAGCAGCCAAGATCGCGGGGCCTCACGTGGCCCCTATGGCTACACCTTC.

The chain couples TRBV5-1 to TRBJ2-3; the match to TRBD2 covers 12 bases. J gave up 4 bases and V 4 bases, and 7 bases lay outside the gene matches. The CDR3 has 16 residues. Germline CDR1 and CDR2: SGHRS and YFSETQ. CDR3 coding DNA: TGCGCCAGCAGCACCGCGACTAGCGGGAGTGCAGATACGCAGTATTTT. It codes for CASSTATSGSADTQYF.

The count of this clone is one. Additional DNA sequences in this sample encode the identical CDR3. The chain's CDR3 is CASSVRDNYGYTF. The CDR3 DNA is TGTGCCAGCAGTGTTCGGGATAACTATGGCTACACCTTC. V and J are TRBV2 and TRBJ1-2; D gene unclear. This CDR3 spans 13 amino acids. The ends were cut back, 4 bases at V and 1 base at J, with 7 bases in the middle. Germline CDR1 reads SNHLY; CDR2 reads FYNNEI.

This clone was observed a handful of times. The junction does not match germline at one end; this may be a read error. This chain joins TRBV15 and TRBJ2-7; D is ambiguous. The CDR3 is made up of 12 amino acids. CDR1 and CDR2 (germline): LNHNV, YYDKDF (reference sequence). CDR3 residues: CATSRGRAWSNF. CDR3 sequence (DNA): TGTGCCACCAGCAGAGGTCGTGCTTGGTCGAACTTC. The variable domain in full, completed from reference TRBV15 and TRBJ2-7, reads DAMVIQNPRYQVTQFGKPVTLSCSQTLNHNVMYWYQQKSSQAPKLLFHYYDKDFNNEADTPDNFQSRRPNTSFCFLDIRSPGLGDTAMYLCATSRGRAWSNFGPGTRLTVT.

The rearrangement uses TRBV25-1 and TRBJ1-1; 8 bases match TRBD1. Losses at the gene ends were 4 bases for V and 4 bases for J; bases not matched to a gene: 8. Per germline, CDR1 MGHDK and CDR2 SYGVNS. CDR3 length equals 15 residues. This CDR3 is CASSGPRGLSTEAFF. CDR3 in DNA: TGTGCCAGCAGTGGCCCCAGGGGGCTGTCCACTGAAGCTTTCTTT.

The rearrangement joins TRBV27 to TRBJ2-7; the match to TRBD2 covers 13 bases. There are 14 residues in the CDR3. Germline-derived CDR1 and CDR2 are MNHEY and SMNVEV (reference sequence). V shed 4 bases, J shed 7 bases, and the junction held 4 bases outside the gene matches. The CDR3 protein is CASSSTSGRREQYF. CDR3 DNA sequence: TGTGCCAGCAGTTCGACTAGCGGGAGGCGAGAGCAGTACTTC.

This clone appeared a few times. This chain connects TRBV19 to TRBJ2-2, with 7 bases identical to TRBD1. V lost 0 bases and J lost 3; bases outside the gene matches: 1. The length of the CDR3 is 15 residues. The germline V gene encodes CDR1 LNHDA and CDR2 SQIVND (reference sequence). DNA for the CDR3: TGTGCCAGTAGTATAGAACAGGGGTACACCGGGGAGCTGTTTTTT. Residues: CASSIEQGYTGELFF.

J is TRBJ1-2 and V is TRBV19; no definite D call. There are 11 residues in the CDR3. The germline V gene has CDR1 LNHDA and CDR2 SQIVND (reference sequence). V lost 8 bases and J 1 base, leaving 5 bases between the germline ends. CDR3 bases: TGTGCCAGTGAATTTAACTATGGCTACACCTTC. Encoded protein: CASEFNYGYTF.

With regard to this clone: Different DNA sequences within this sample yield the same CDR3. The chain is built from TRBV5-1 and TRBJ1-1; D not resolved. Germline lookup yields CDR1 SGHRS and CDR2 YFSETQ. The V end lost 0 bases, the J end lost 2 bases, and 5 bases lay between the germline ends. CDR3 length: 13 residues. CDR3 in amino acids: CASSLGRNTEAFF. The DNA for the CDR3 is TGCGCCAGCAGCTTGGGACGCAACACTGAAGCTTTCTTT.

The rearrangement links TRBV28 to TRBJ2-7, with D hard to call. The CDR3 loop spans 13 amino acids. CDR1 is MDHEN and CDR2 is SYDVKM in the germline V gene. The V end lost 3 bases, the J end lost 0 bases, and 6 bases lay between the germline ends. The CDR3 region has the DNA TGTGCCAGCAGTTTTCTTAGCTCCTACGAGCAGTACTTC. Translated, it gives CASSFLSSYEQYF.